The rows below give T cell receptor beta chains drawn from one sample of a study of T cell repertoires in cytomegalovirus infection. These receptors have no identified antigens. TCRdb reprocessed the reads with MiXCR, giving one entry per CDR3 protein. The sample has some 920,000 distinct CDR3 sequences, 30% to 40% seen once. The sample consisted of cultured CD8+ T cells from PBMCs, taken from culture after CMV antigen stimulation. Receptors originate from a human donor in good health (CMV status not recorded). Some clones in this sample may be carry-over from other donors' samples. CDR3s include the opening cysteine and the closing phenylalanine or tryptophan. A D gene is named only where the DNA matches it firmly. The listing skips clone size in some rows; elsewhere it reads once, few, many or a size class.

j_call | clone_size | d_call | v_call | cdr3_nt | cdr3_aa
TRBJ2-7 | . | . | TRBV29-1 | TGCAGCGTTACCATACAGGGTTGGGAGCAGTACTTC | CSVTIQGWEQYF
TRBJ2-7 | many | TRBD2 | TRBV7-2 | TGTGCCAGCAGCACGGGACTAGCGGGGGACGAGCAGTACTTC | CASSTGLAGDEQYF
TRBJ1-1 | few | . | TRBV2 | TGTGCCACCCCCGTTCGGAGCGAAGCTTTCTTT | CATPVRSEAFF
TRBJ1-1 | . | . | TRBV7-9 | TGTGCCAGCAGCACCGAATGGGGGATGAACACTGAAGCTTTCTTT | CASSTEWGMNTEAFF
TRBJ2-3 | few | . | TRBV19 | TGTGCCAGTAGTACTTCGGATACAGATACGCAGTATTTT | CASSTSDTDTQYF
TRBJ2-7 | many | . | TRBV12-3/TRBV12-4 | TGTGCCAGCAGAGGGGCCCCCTACGAGCAGTACTTC | CASRGAPYEQYF
TRBJ2-7 | few | . | TRBV7-6 | TGTGCCAGCAGCCCCGGGCGGGGTAGAGAGCAGTACTTC | CASSPGRGREQYF
TRBJ2-4 | few | . | TRBV20-1 | TGCAGTGCTAGAGTTGAGGGCATTCCAAACATTCAGTACTTC | CSARVEGIPNIQYF
TRBJ2-1 | many | TRBD2 | TRBV27 | TGTGCCAGTTGGTTTATTGCGGGGGGGCACCCGAGCTCCTACAATGAGCAGTTCTTC | CASWFIAGGHPSSYNEQFF
TRBJ2-7 | . | . | TRBV10-3 | TGTGCCATCGGTGGGGCTGGTCCATCAGGGGCCTACGAGCAGTACTTC | CAIGGAGPSGAYEQYF
TRBJ1-1 | few | . | TRBV5-5 | TGTGCCAGCAGCTTCGTAGGGGGAGATTACACTGAAGCTTTCTTT | CASSFVGGDYTEAFF
TRBJ1-1 | . | . | TRBV28 | TGTGCCAGCGGAACAGTAAGAAGCAAGAGGGAAGCTTTCTTT | CASGTVRSKREAFF
TRBJ1-2 | . | TRBD1 | TRBV7-9 | TGTGCCAGCAGCTCCCCGGGACAGGGGCCGGGCGGCTACACCTTC | CASSSPGQGPGGYTF
TRBJ1-2 | . | . | TRBV19 | TGTGCCAGTAGCCACACAACAGGGCCTTATGGCTACACCTTC | CASSHTTGPYGYTF
TRBJ2-1 | . | . | TRBV7-6 | TGTGCCAGCAGCTCTCTCAGGACAGAGGCCAATGAGCAGTTCTTC | CASSSLRTEANEQFF
TRBJ2-7 | few | TRBD1 | TRBV19 | TGTGCCAGTAGTATCGGGACAGGGGTGTACGAGCAGTACTTC | CASSIGTGVYEQYF
TRBJ1-2 | . | TRBD1 | TRBV4-3 | TGCGCTAGCAGCCCAGCGGGACAGACCCATGGCTACACCTTC | CASSPAGQTHGYTF
TRBJ2-1 | . | . | TRBV4-2 | TGTGCCAGCAACCAAGATCGGAATGAGCAGTTCTTC | CASNQDRNEQFF
TRBJ1-2 | . | TRBD1 | TRBV11-2 | TGTGCCAGCAGCTTGGGGACAGGGGCCCTAATTAACTATGGCTACACCTTC | CASSLGTGALINYGYTF
TRBJ2-2 | many | . | TRBV7-6 | TGTGCCACCGGGCCACCGAGATCCACCGGGGAGCTGTTTTTT | CATGPPRSTGELFF
TRBJ1-5 | few | . | TRBV27 | TGTGCCAGCAGTCCAGGGGCGGCTAGCAATCAGCCCCAGCATTTT | CASSPGAASNQPQHF
TRBJ1-2 | few | . | TRBV6-2/TRBV6-3 | TGTGCCAGCAGAGATGGGACGGCTTGGGGCTATGGCTACACCTTC | CASRDGTAWGYGYTF
TRBJ2-7 | . | TRBD2 | TRBV6-8 | TGTGCCAGCAGTATTGGGACTAGCGGGGGGCTCTACGAGCAGTACTTC | CASSIGTSGGLYEQYF
TRBJ2-3 | many | . | TRBV7-8 | TGTGCCAGCAGCTTAGTCGGCCCGTTGACAGATACGCAGTATTTT | CASSLVGPLTDTQYF
TRBJ2-1 | . | TRBD2 | TRBV2 | TGTGCCAGCAGGAACCCTAGGACTAGCGGGGAAAATCTCGGTGAGCAGTTCTTC | CASRNPRTSGENLGEQFF
TRBJ2-2 | few | . | TRBV7-9 | TGTGCCAGCTTAGGGGCGGGGCCCACCGGGGAGCTGTTTTTT | CASLGAGPTGELFF
TRBJ2-7 | few | TRBD1 | TRBV5-1 | TGCGCCAGTAAAACAGGGGGCGCGCCCTACGAGCAGTACTTC | CASKTGGAPYEQYF
TRBJ1-2 | . | . | TRBV4-3 | TGCGCCAGCAGCCACTCAGGGGAATTCTCCGGCTATGGCTACACCTTC | CASSHSGEFSGYGYTF
TRBJ2-7 | . | . | TRBV24-1 | TGTGCCACCAGTGACAGGGACGGGGACGAGCAGTACTTC | CATSDRDGDEQYF
TRBJ2-7 | many | TRBD1 | TRBV11-2 | TGTGCCAGCGCGGCCGGGACAGGGGTGTACGAGCAGTACTTC | CASAAGTGVYEQYF
TRBJ2-7 | . | TRBD1 | TRBV15 | TGTGCCACCAGCAGATTCAGGGACAGTCTTCTTGGGGAGCAGTACTTC | CATSRFRDSLLGEQYF